In its sample, the clone carrying this T cell receptor beta chain was seen a few times. The data stem from a study of blood T cell repertoires in COVID-19. Study overall: COVID-19 samples collected from the United States, Italy and Spain covered acute and convalescent phases. PBMCs, B-cell-depleted T cells, or T cells provided the cDNA or gDNA that made up the material.

Methods used by the authors: Reference gene primer amplification gave nucleated cell count estimates. Sequenced by immunoSEQ multiplex PCR; TCRdb stores in-frame clones only, minus some. V and J calls and clone size are as listed in that table; D and trimming were resolved from the DNA. The repertoire has 300,000 to 400,000 clones, about 90% of them found once; the top ten carry just under 7.5%. Seattle patient enrollment occurred during active infection, with longitudinal follow-up thereafter. Trimming cost V 1 base and J 5 bases, with 15 bases left between them. The CDR3 extends over 16 amino acids. The germline gives CDR1 SGHTA, CDR2 FQGNSA.

Input material: peripheral blood. The chain combines TRBV7-2 with TRBJ1-5; D call uncertain. The TCR comes from a woman in her seventies with COVID-19, enrolled during active disease. The CDR3 region has the DNA TGTGCCAGCAGCTTAGGTGGCCGATCTTTCCATCAGCCCCAGCATTTT. Residues: CASSLGGRSFHQPQHF.